This entry is about one T cell receptor (beta chain). V shed 5 bases and J 0 bases; nucleotides not matched to a gene: 6. The CDR3 is 16 residues long. Germline V gene data show CDR1 as MNHEY and CDR2 as SMNVEV (reference sequence). The source of the sample is a study of cytomegalovirus exposure and HLA in healthy donors. Use of 60 Vbeta and 13 Jbeta primers characterized the PCR. Sequenced by immunoSEQ multiplex PCR; TCRdb stores in-frame clones only, minus some. This sample has over 150,000 clones, with 75% to 90% found just once. This TCR came from a woman aged 45-65 years in good health and CMV-seropositive. Material for sequencing was PBMCs. The V call is TRBV27, the J call TRBJ1-3, with 8 bases fitting TRBD1. The CDR3 DNA follows: TGTGCCAGCAGTCTAAGGACAGGGCTCTCTGGAAACACCATATATTTT. Translating gives CASSLRTGLSGNTIYF.